These 13 T cell receptor beta chains were sequenced from one sample in a study of CD8 T cells in ankylosing spondylitis. Study-level points and caveats: A TCR beta motif of roughly eight highly homologous variants appeared characteristic of ankylosing spondylitis blood.

TCRdb re-called the 5' RACE reads through MiXCR, storing one row per CDR3 protein. The sample has around 490,000 distinct CDR3 sequences, roughly 5% seen once. The antigens these receptors bind are not known. The sequencing input was blood, either unsorted or a sorted T cell fraction (not recorded which). The receptors come from a male donor with ankylosing spondylitis.

Only a few counts were recorded for this clonotype. This sequence joins TRBV21-1 and TRBJ2-7; the table's D call TRBD1 went unverified against the DNA. TRBV21-1 is labeled a pseudogene. This CDR3 comprises 15 residues. The DNA for the CDR3 is TGTGCCAGCAGGAAATACAGGGGTCGACCTTACGAGCAGTACTTC. It codes for CASRKYRGRPYEQYF.

Ten or more counts support this clonotype. The chain couples TRBV5-1 to TRBJ1-1, with TRBD1 identical over 8 bases. Unmatched junction bases numbered 12, after V lost 4 bases and J lost 7 bases. Germline loops: CDR1 SGHRS, CDR2 YFSETQ. The CDR3 has 15 amino acids. The CDR3 reads CASSLRTGRTYEAFF. For the CDR3, the DNA is TGCGCCAGCAGCCTACGGACAGGGAGAACTTATGAAGCTTTCTTT.

This clonotype was recorded at least ten times. The rearrangement uses TRBV3-1 and TRBJ2-1; D might be TRBD1 (5 bases). Germline V CDR1 and CDR2: LGHDT, YNNKEL (reference sequence). CDR3 length: 13 amino acids. Trimming took 7 bases from V and 4 from J, leaving 11 bases between them. CDR3 in amino acids: CASTDREYNEQFF. As DNA, the CDR3 is TGTGCCAGCACTGACAGAGAATACAATGAGCAGTTCTTC.

This clonotype was counted ten times or more. CDR3 region: CASSVAKGGNFSNQPQHF. As DNA, the CDR3 is TGTGCCAGCAGTGTGGCAAAGGGGGGAAACTTCAGCAATCAGCCCCAGCATTTT. The chain combines TRBV25-1 with TRBJ1-5; perhaps TRBD1 as D (6 bases). Germline values: CDR1 MGHDK, CDR2 SYGVNS. The CDR3 contains 18 residues. V lost 4 bases, J lost 1 base, and 20 bases lay in between.

Many counts were recorded for this clonotype. The chain combines TRBV7-3 with TRBJ2-2; the match to TRBD1 covers 8 bases. V was pared by 6 bases and J by 6 bases, with 3 bases of the junction left unmatched. Germline V gives CDR1 SGHTA, CDR2 FQGTGA. The CDR3 is made up of 13 amino acids. Written as DNA, the CDR3 is TGTGCCAGCAGGAGACAGGGGTCCGGGGAGCTGTTTTTT. Amino acids: CASRRQGSGELFF.

The J gene is TRBJ2-7, the V gene TRBV25-1, with D hard to call. V shed 0 bases and J shed 4 bases, with 10 bases lying between them. This CDR3 is 14 amino acids long. Germline loops: CDR1 MGHDK, CDR2 SYGVNS. CDR3 amino acids: CASSEYGWGYEQYF. In DNA, the CDR3 is TGTGCCAGCAGTGAATACGGCTGGGGTTACGAGCAGTACTTC.

This clonotype appeared many times. The chain links TRBV20-1 to TRBJ2-7; TRBD2 is a possible D gene (7 bases). There are 12 residues in the CDR3. V shed 3 bases and J shed 6 bases, with 12 bases lying between them. Germline V gene sequence: CDR1 DFQATT, CDR2 SNEGSKA (reference sequence). Here the CDR3 DNA reads TGCAGTGCTAGTGAGAGGGGGGGCGAGCAGTACTTC. Translated: CSASERGGEQYF.

This clonotype was observed many times. The V call is TRBV4-2, the J call TRBJ2-1; 11 bases align to TRBD2. The CDR3 loop spans 17 amino acids. In germline, CDR1 is LGHNA, CDR2 YNFKEQ. Germline trimming cut 3 bases from V and 9 bases from J; bases unmatched to any gene: 13. The CDR3 sequence is CASSQTTLAGATSEQFF. DNA for the CDR3: TGTGCCAGCAGCCAGACTACACTAGCGGGGGCCACCTCTGAGCAGTTCTTC.

V and J are TRBV7-9 and TRBJ2-6, with D possibly called TRBD1 or TRBD2 (6 bases each). Germline V gene lookup returns CDR1 SEHNR and CDR2 FQNEAQ (reference sequence). The ends were cut back, 5 bases at V and 11 bases at J, with 19 bases in the middle. The CDR3 totals 15 residues. The CDR3 nucleotides are TGTGCCAGCAGCCCTTGGGGGGCTGATCTGCACGTCCTGACTTTC. Amino acids: CASSPWGADLHVLTF.

V and J are TRBV20-1 and TRBJ2-1; 7 bases line up with TRBD2. The CDR3 is 14 amino acids. V lost 4 bases and J lost 9; bases outside the gene matches: 12. Germline lookup yields CDR1 DFQATT and CDR2 SNEGSKA (reference sequence). For the CDR3, the DNA is TGCAGTGCTAAAAAGAGGGACTATCACAGTGAGCAGTTCTTC. It specifies CSAKKRDYHSEQFF.

Many counts were recorded for this clonotype. The chain is built from TRBV9 and TRBJ2-1; TRBD2 matches at 11 bases. Germline V gives CDR1 SGDLS, CDR2 YYNGEE. Germline trimming cut 3 bases from V and 4 bases from J; bases unmatched to any gene: 3. CDR3 length equals 15 residues. CDR3 region: CASSASGGMYNEQFF. The DNA for the CDR3 is TGTGCCAGCAGCGCTAGCGGGGGGATGTACAATGAGCAGTTCTTC.

This clonotype was counted ten times or more. V usage is TRBV6-2 or TRBV6-3 and J usage is TRBJ1-2, with 10 positions matching TRBD1. Germline CDR1 MNHEY, CDR2 SVGEGT. The trim removed 6 bases at V and 7 bases at J, leaving 11 bases unmatched. CDR3 length: 15 residues. The DNA of the CDR3 is TGTGCCAGCAGCGCACTGGCGGACAGGGGGACTGGCTACACCTTC. Translating it yields CASSALADRGTGYTF.

This clonotype was recorded at least ten times. The J gene is TRBJ1-2, the V gene TRBV11-2; the match to TRBD1 covers 8 bases. CDR3 size: 14 residues. CDR1 is SGHAT, CDR2 FQNNGV, per germline. V dropped 5 bases and J dropped 4; count of bases not matched to a gene: 6. DNA for the CDR3: TGTGCCAGCAGCCTGGACAGGGTGAGCTATGGCTACACCTTC. Its protein is CASSLDRVSYGYTF.